Presented here are 32 T cell receptor beta chains from one specimen sequenced in a study of graft-versus-host responses after intestinal transplantation. Some clones are missing from TCRdb's copy, which holds only in-frame ones; the method was immunoSEQ multiplex PCR. Of about 39,000 clones listed, about nine tenths are singletons. This material consisted of PBMCs, taken almost 270 days after transplant. The receptor source for this set is a human patient who received an intestinal transplant, so some T cells may come from the graft donor.

The chain joins TRBV27 to TRBJ2-1, with 12 positions matching TRBD2. The J segment lost 2 bases and the V segment lost 7 bases, leaving 3 bases of the junction unmatched. The CDR3 totals 15 residues. Germline V lookup: CDR1 MNHEY, CDR2 SMNVEV (reference sequence). The CDR3, as DNA: TGTGCCAGCACCCGACTAGCGGGGGCCTACAATGAGCAGTTCTTC. Protein: CASTRLAGAYNEQFF.

The rearrangement joins TRBV19 to TRBJ1-1, with D possibly TRBD1 on 5 matching bases. V was pared by 1 base and J by 5 bases, with 14 bases between. Looked up from germline, CDR1 is LNHDA and CDR2 is SQIVND (reference sequence). The CDR3 extends over 15 amino acids. CDR3 sequence (DNA): TGTGCCAGTAGTATAGCCGAGGGGCTTGGGACTGAAGCTTTCTTT. It codes for CASSIAEGLGTEAFF.

The V call is TRBV5-5, the J call TRBJ1-3; D is possibly TRBD1 (6 bases). The germline V gene encodes CDR1 SGHKS and CDR2 YYEKEE (reference sequence). Trimming pared 4 bases from V and 4 bases from J, leaving 15 bases between. CDR3 length: 15 residues. CDR3 DNA: TGTGCCAGCAGCGATCACCCAGGGGTCGGAAACACCATATATTTT. This gives the protein CASSDHPGVGNTIYF.

The V gene is TRBV5-1, the J gene TRBJ2-3; the match to TRBD2 covers 8 bases. This CDR3 is built from 13 residues. After removal of 4 bases from V and 6 bases from J, the junction contained 4 bases not matched to a gene. Germline CDR1 and CDR2: SGHRS and YFSETQ. CDR3 region: CASSPRGGDTQYF. CDR3 coding DNA: TGCGCCAGCAGCCCCCGGGGGGGGGATACGCAGTATTTT.

This chain uses TRBV14 with TRBJ2-5, with TRBD2 as a possible D gene (7 bases). CDR3 length: 15 amino acids. Germline V gives CDR1 SGHDN, CDR2 FVKESK. V was shortened by 3 bases and J by 5 bases, with 16 bases between the two germline ends. The CDR3 here is CASSHLPGGSETQYF. CDR3 bases: TGTGCCAGCAGCCACCTTCCGGGGGGCAGTGAGACCCAGTACTTC.

The chain recombines TRBV7-2 with TRBJ2-1; 7 nucleotides match TRBD2. CDR1 SGHTA and CDR2 FQGNSA come from the germline V gene. The length of the CDR3 is 18 residues. V lost 0 bases, J lost 1 base, and 9 bases stayed unmatched. CDR3 coding DNA: TGTGCCAGCAGCTTAGCGATTTGGGACTACCCTTCCTACAATGAGCAGTTCTTC. This codes for CASSLAIWDYPSYNEQFF. Looking up the rest from reference TRBV7-2 and TRBJ2-1 gives the full variable domain: GAGVSQSPSNKVTEKGKDVELRCDPISGHTALYWYRQSLGQGLEFLIYFQGNSAPDKSGLPSDRFSAERTGGSVSTLTIQRTQQEDSAVYLCASSLAIWDYPSYNEQFFGPGTRLTVL.

The CDR3 loop reads CASSQEGGRNTQYF. The CDR3 DNA reads as TGCGCCAGCAGCCAAGAGGGGGGCAGAAATACGCAGTATTTT. The chain combines TRBV4-1 with TRBJ2-3; D might be TRBD1 or TRBD2, each matching 6 bases. The CDR3 has 14 amino acids. V was pared by 0 bases and J by 7 bases, with 11 bases between. Germline V lookup: CDR1 MGHRA, CDR2 YSYEKL.

This clone appeared a single time. The V and J genes are TRBV2 and TRBJ1-1; D ambiguous. The V gene's germline CDR1 is SNHLY and CDR2 FYNNEI. This CDR3 is 14 amino acids long. V gave up 0 bases and J gave up 6 bases, with 11 bases separating them. The DNA of the CDR3 is TGTGCCAGCAGTGAAGCACAAGGGAGGCCTGAAGCTTTCTTT. It translates to CASSEAQGRPEAFF.

The V gene is TRBV6-5, the J gene TRBJ2-7, with 8 bases fitting TRBD1. This CDR3 is 14 amino acids long. J was trimmed by 4 bases and V by 6 bases; bases with no gene match: 8. The V gene's germline CDR1 is MNHEY and CDR2 SVGAGI. The CDR3: CASREGQGVYEQYF. CDR3 sequence (DNA): TGTGCCAGCAGAGAAGGACAGGGAGTGTACGAGCAGTACTTC.

CDR3 sequence reads: CSARDRDIQYF. Written as DNA, the CDR3 is TGCAGTGCTAGAGACAGGGACATTCAGTACTTC. The chain has TRBV20-1 and TRBJ2-4, with D perhaps matching TRBD1 (5 bases). Per germline, CDR1 DFQATT and CDR2 SNEGSKA (reference sequence). The V and J ends lost 0 bases and 8 bases respectively, with 5 bases between them. There are 11 residues in the CDR3.

The chain employs TRBV5-5 and TRBJ2-5, with TRBD2 matching over 8 bases. This CDR3 is built from 16 residues. After removal of 5 bases from V and 1 base from J, the junction contained 10 bases not matched to a gene. The V gene's germline CDR1 is SGHKS and CDR2 YYEKEE (reference sequence). The CDR3 bases are TGTGCCAGCAGATTTGGGACTAGTTTATCCCAAGAGACCCAGTACTTC. Amino acid sequence: CASRFGTSLSQETQYF.

The V and J genes are TRBV6-6 and TRBJ2-3, with TRBD2 as a possible D gene (6 bases). The CDR3 totals 14 residues. Trimming took 6 bases from V and 2 from J, leaving 12 bases between them. Germline CDR1 reads MNHNY; CDR2 reads SVGAGI (reference sequence). CDR3 nucleotide sequence: TGTGCCAGCAGCCGGGGGTGGGACACAGATACGCAGTATTTT. Translated: CASSRGWDTDTQYF.

V and J are TRBV2 and TRBJ1-3; D is possibly TRBD1 (5 bases). This CDR3 spans 13 amino acids. Trimming stripped 6 bases from V and 4 bases from J, with 10 bases between. Germline CDR1 and CDR2: SNHLY and FYNNEI. CDR3 amino acids: CASSQGTGNTIYF. As DNA, the CDR3 is TGTGCCAGCAGCCAGGGTACCGGAAACACCATATATTTT.

The chain recombines TRBV10-2 with TRBJ2-1; no clear D. The V gene's germline CDR1 is WSHSY and CDR2 SAAADI. V was shortened by 8 bases and J by 0 bases, with 23 bases between the two germline ends. The CDR3 sequence is 18 residues long. CDR3 sequence: CASFHRSVSDASYNEQFF. CDR3 nucleotide sequence: TGCGCCAGCTTCCACCGTTCGGTTTCAGACGCCTCCTACAATGAGCAGTTCTTC.

The rearrangement uses TRBV6-6 and TRBJ1-6; D gene uncertain. The CDR3 has 14 residues. V was clipped by 2 bases and J by 6 bases, with 8 bases between them. The germline CDR1 and CDR2 sequences are MNHNY and SVGAGI (reference sequence). CDR3 sequence: CASSYLRANSPLHF. The CDR3 DNA sequence: TGTGCCAGCAGTTACCTGAGGGCTAATTCACCCCTCCACTTT.

The gene calls are TRBV6-5 and TRBJ2-5, with 8 bases lining up with TRBD2. Per the germline V gene, CDR1 is MNHEY and CDR2 is SVGAGI. CDR3 size: 15 residues. The V gene end was trimmed by 0 bases and the J gene end by 4 bases; junction bases not matched to a gene: 4. The CDR3 sequence: CASSYSAGVRETQYF. In DNA form, the CDR3 reads TGTGCCAGCAGTTACTCAGCGGGGGTTCGAGAGACCCAGTACTTC.

The V call is TRBV7-8, the J call TRBJ1-3; D perhaps matches TRBD1 (5 bases). This CDR3 is built from 15 residues. V lost 1 base and J lost 1, with 8 bases in between. Germline CDR1 reads SGHVS; CDR2 reads FQNEAQ. The CDR3 DNA sequence: TGTGCCAGCAGCTTAGACGGGACTTCTGGAAACACCATATATTTT. This encodes CASSLDGTSGNTIYF.

The chain is built from TRBV18 and TRBJ2-7, with TRBD2 identical over 9 bases. The CDR3 is 17 amino acids. From germline, CDR1 is KGHSH and CDR2 LQKENI. V trimming: 0 bases; J trimming: 2 bases; junction bases outside the gene matches: 8. The CDR3 DNA sequence: TGTGCCAGCTCACCACCGGGATTTAGCGGGGGCCCCTACGAGCAGTACTTC. Amino acid sequence: CASSPPGFSGGPYEQYF.

This sequence joins TRBV2 and TRBJ1-6, with 7 positions matching TRBD1. The CDR3 has 15 amino acids. In germline, CDR1 is SNHLY, CDR2 FYNNEI. Unmatched junction bases numbered 11, after V lost 6 bases and J lost 9 bases. The CDR3 coding sequence is TGTGCCAGCAGACAAGGACAGGCCGTCGTTTCACCCCTCCACTTT. It translates to CASRQGQAVVSPLHF.

The V call is TRBV6-1, the J call TRBJ1-5, with a possible D match to TRBD1 (5 bases). Looked up from germline, CDR1 is MNHNS and CDR2 is SASEGT. Trimming removed 1 base at V and 5 bases at J, with 9 bases between. The CDR3 is 14 residues long. CDR3 loop: CASSEGQQYQPQHF. The CDR3 region has the DNA TGTGCCAGCAGTGAAGGACAGCAGTATCAGCCCCAGCATTTT.

This sequence joins TRBV6-6 and TRBJ2-7; tentative D call: TRBD2 (6 bases). The CDR3 consists of 13 residues. Germline CDR1 MNHNY, CDR2 SVGAGI (reference sequence). The V end was cut by 1 base, the J end by 4 bases, with 8 bases between. CDR3 amino acids: CASSYLGGYEQYF. DNA of the CDR3: TGTGCCAGCAGTTACTTGGGGGGTTACGAGCAGTACTTC.

The CDR3 region has the DNA TGTGCCAGCAGCTTAGGCGGGGGGGCCTCAGATACGCAGTATTTT. Its translation: CASSLGGGASDTQYF. The genes are TRBV7-2 and TRBJ2-3, with 9 bases fitting TRBD2. CDR1 is SGHTA and CDR2 is FQGNSA in the germline V gene. CDR3 size: 15 residues. The ends lost 1 base at V and 4 bases at J; junction bases unmatched: 3.

About this clone itself: One junction end does not reproduce the germline sequence, and a read error may be involved. This chain uses TRBV7-9 with TRBJ2-1, with a tentative D call TRBD2 (5 bases). CDR3 size: 12 residues. Germline CDR1 is SEHNR and CDR2 is FQNEAQ (reference sequence). The CDR3 bases are TGTGCCAGCAGCTCCGACCGAATCCGACTACTCTTC. It encodes CASSSDRIRLLF.

The chain combines TRBV27 with TRBJ2-5; D not resolved. The CDR3 runs 13 residues. V dropped 4 bases and J dropped 5 bases, with 11 bases sitting between them. Germline loops: CDR1 MNHEY, CDR2 SMNVEV (reference sequence). As DNA, the CDR3 is TGTGCCAGCAGTTCATTCAGGTCGGAGACCCAGTACTTC. It encodes CASSSFRSETQYF.

V gene TRBV5-1 combines with J gene TRBJ2-3; D is ambiguous. There are 14 residues in the CDR3. V was trimmed by 5 bases and J by 0 bases, leaving 10 bases between them. Germline V gene data show CDR1 as SGHRS and CDR2 as YFSETQ. CDR3 in amino acids: CASRGSPSTDTQYF. The DNA of the CDR3 is TGCGCCAGCAGGGGCTCCCCTAGCACAGATACGCAGTATTTT.

J is TRBJ2-5 and V is TRBV4-1; 8 bases map to TRBD2. The trim removed 5 bases at V and 5 bases at J, leaving 10 bases unmatched. The CDR3 runs to 15 residues. Germline CDR1 reads MGHRA; CDR2 reads YSYEKL. Here the CDR3 DNA reads TGCGCCAGCAGCGCGCAGAGCGGGGGAACGGAGACCCAGTACTTC. Amino acid sequence: CASSAQSGGTETQYF.

CDR3 sequence: CASSQVRGYTEAFF. DNA for the CDR3: TGTGCCAGCAGCCAAGTCAGGGGGTATACTGAAGCTTTCTTT. The rearrangement joins TRBV14 to TRBJ1-1; TRBD1 agrees at 7 bases. Germline CDR1 reads SGHDN; CDR2 reads FVKESK. CDR3 size: 14 residues. V shed 1 base, J shed 5 bases, and the junction held 4 bases outside the gene matches.

The V call is TRBV5-1, the J call TRBJ2-3; D not certain. This CDR3 has 15 amino acids. Trimming stripped 3 bases from V and 3 bases from J, with 14 bases between. Germline V CDR1 and CDR2: SGHRS, YFSETQ. As DNA, the CDR3 is TGCGCCAGCAGCTATGGAAGGGTACGGACAGATACGCAGTATTTT. The encoded protein is CASSYGRVRTDTQYF.

The chain links TRBV7-2 to TRBJ1-2; a weak D match, TRBD1 (5 bases). The germline gives CDR1 SGHTA, CDR2 FQGNSA. The CDR3 length is 13 residues. V was pared by 5 bases and J by 3 bases, with 10 bases between. The DNA for the CDR3 is TGTGCCAGCAGCCGGGACTCTTACTATGGCTACACCTTC. It translates to CASSRDSYYGYTF.

The chain couples TRBV29-1 to TRBJ2-1; 8 bases match TRBD1. Unmatched junction bases numbered 3, after V lost 6 bases and J lost 8 bases. The CDR3 covers 11 residues. In germline, CDR1 is SQVTM, CDR2 ANQGSEA. In DNA form, the CDR3 reads TGCAGCGTCGACAGGGGCGATGAGCAGTTCTTC. This translates into CSVDRGDEQFF.

This chain connects TRBV5-1 to TRBJ1-5; D might be TRBD1 (5 bases). The V and J ends lost 0 bases and 4 bases respectively, with 8 bases between them. The CDR3 has 14 residues. Germline assignment: CDR1 SGHRS and CDR2 YFSETQ. As DNA, the CDR3 is TGCGCCAGCAGCTTGGACGACAGAAATCAGCCCCAGCATTTT. Translated, it gives CASSLDDRNQPQHF.

V is TRBV5-1 and J is TRBJ2-5, with 7 bases that match TRBD1. This CDR3 comprises 16 residues. After removal of 4 bases from V and 4 bases from J, the junction contained 13 bases not matched to a gene. Germline V gene sequence: CDR1 SGHRS, CDR2 YFSETQ. The CDR3 DNA follows: TGCGCCAGCAGCAGAGGGGGCCCACGGGACGGAGAGACCCAGTACTTC. It codes for CASSRGGPRDGETQYF.